A single sample is the source of the 20 T cell receptor beta chains below, sequenced in a study of identical twins. TCRdb re-derived calls from the 5' RACE reads in MiXCR, one entry per CDR3 protein. The data hold under 800,000 distinct CDR3 sequences, with roughly 20% observed a single time. These data also formed part of another study, on T cells expressing NK-cell markers.

The specimen was PBMCs. Receptor source: a woman aged 18-30 years in good health.

This clonotype appeared a few times. J is TRBJ1-1 and V is TRBV4-2; D ambiguous. The ends were cut back, 0 bases at V and 3 bases at J, with 8 bases in the middle. The CDR3 loop spans 14 amino acids. Per germline, CDR1 LGHNA and CDR2 YNFKEQ. The CDR3 nucleotides are TGTGCCAGCAGCCAAGATGACGGGGACACTGAAGCTTTCTTT. This gives the protein CASSQDDGDTEAFF.

In this sample, this clonotype turned up many times. The chain combines TRBV11-2 with TRBJ2-5; weak D call: TRBD1 (5 bases). Trimming shortened V by 4 bases and J by 4 bases, and 10 bases separated the two germline ends. This CDR3 has 13 amino acids. Germline CDR1 SGHAT, CDR2 FQNNGV. CDR3 residues: CASSSRVGETQYF. The CDR3 DNA reads as TGTGCCAGCAGCTCCAGGGTGGGAGAGACCCAGTACTTC.

A few counts support this clonotype. The V call is TRBV12-3 or TRBV12-4, the J call TRBJ2-2, with D unclear. With 4 bases removed from V and 3 bases from J, the gap between germline ends came to 9 bases. CDR3 size: 14 residues. In DNA, the CDR3 is TGTGCCAGCAGTTCTCGTTCGGACACCGGGGAGCTGTTTTTT. It codes for CASSSRSDTGELFF.

The genes are TRBV10-3 and TRBJ2-7; D might be TRBD1 (6 bases). V was clipped by 6 bases and J by 5 bases, with 14 bases between them. This CDR3 region has 13 residues. Per the germline V gene, CDR1 is ENHRY and CDR2 is SYGVKD. The CDR3 here is CAIRDQGWNEQYF. The CDR3 region has the DNA TGTGCCATCAGGGACCAGGGGTGGAACGAGCAGTACTTC.

This clonotype turned up a few times. The V call is TRBV5-1, the J call TRBJ2-5, with D possibly TRBD1 on 6 matching bases. CDR1 is SGHRS and CDR2 is YFSETQ in the germline V gene. This CDR3 has 14 residues. V lost 2 bases, J lost 0 bases, and 8 bases lay in between. CDR3 nucleotides: TGCGCCAGCAGCTTTGCAGGGGACCAAGAGACCCAGTACTTC. It is translated as CASSFAGDQETQYF.

The rearrangement links TRBV6-1 to TRBJ1-1; perhaps TRBD1 as D (5 bases). From germline, CDR1 is MNHNS and CDR2 SASEGT. The CDR3 sequence is 16 residues long. The germline V and J ends were trimmed by 6 bases and 5 bases, with 22 bases remaining between them. The CDR3 loop is CASSLQGEGIGTEAFF. The CDR3 DNA reads TGTGCCAGCAGCCTTCAGGGAGAAGGAATAGGGACTGAAGCTTTCTTT.

This clonotype was seen more than once but under ten times. The genes are TRBV3-1 and TRBJ2-5, with TRBD2 identical over 9 bases. Germline CDR1 reads LGHDT; CDR2 reads YNNKEL (reference sequence). The CDR3 has 17 amino acids. The J segment lost 5 bases and the V segment lost 1 base, leaving 11 bases of the junction unmatched. CDR3 bases: TGTGCCAGCAGCCAAGTAAGAGGACTAGCGTCGGGGGAGACCCAGTACTTC. Translated, it gives CASSQVRGLASGETQYF.

This clonotype was found many times. The J gene is TRBJ2-2, the V gene TRBV10-1; D unclear. The V end lost 2 bases, the J end lost 8 bases, and 9 bases lay between the germline ends. The CDR3 runs to 13 residues. Looked up from germline, CDR1 is WNHNN and CDR2 is SYGVQD (reference sequence). The CDR3 region has the DNA TGCGCCAGCAGTGAGGGCGGCAGGGGGGAGCTGTTTTTT. Protein: CASSEGGRGELFF.

This clonotype was counted only a few times. The chain recombines TRBV4-3 with TRBJ2-3; no clear D gene. Germline-derived CDR1 and CDR2 are LGHNA and YSLEER. Trimming took off 1 base at V and 3 bases at J, with 5 bases between the two ends. The CDR3 consists of 13 residues. CDR3 DNA: TGCGCCAGCAGCCAAGCCCCGACAGATACGCAGTATTTT. Encoded protein: CASSQAPTDTQYF.

The V gene is TRBV7-9, the J gene TRBJ2-3; D not certain. Germline V gene lookup returns CDR1 SEHNR and CDR2 FQNEAQ (reference sequence). The V and J ends lost 5 bases and 4 bases respectively, with 10 bases between them. The CDR3 covers 13 residues. The CDR3 protein is CASSGKVADTQYF. The DNA of the CDR3 is TGTGCCAGCAGCGGAAAGGTCGCAGATACGCAGTATTTT. Supplemented by reference TRBV7-9 and TRBJ2-3, the full variable domain reads DTGVSQNPRHKITKRGQNVTFRCDPISEHNRLYWYRQTLGQGPEFLTYFQNEAQLEKSRLLSDRFSAERPKGSFSTLEIQRTEQGDSAMYLCASSGKVADTQYFGPGTRLTVL.

Only a few counts were recorded for this clonotype. The chain employs TRBV11-2 and TRBJ1-6, with D maybe TRBD1 (5 bases). Looked up from germline, CDR1 is SGHAT and CDR2 is FQNNGV. Between the trimmed V and J ends, which lost 0 bases and 10 bases, there was a span of 13 bases. This CDR3 has 15 amino acids. Here the CDR3 reads CASSLDAGRGSPLHF. The DNA for the CDR3 is TGTGCCAGCAGCTTAGATGCAGGGAGAGGGTCACCCCTCCACTTT. The variable domain in full, with the rest retrieved from reference TRBV11-2 and TRBJ1-6, is EAGVAQSPRYKIIEKRQSVAFWCNPISGHATLYWYQQILGQGPKLLIQFQNNGVVDDSQLPKDRFSAERLKGVDSTLKIQPAKLEDSAVYLCASSLDAGRGSPLHFGNGTRLTVT.

This clonotype was counted many times. This sequence joins TRBV6-2 or TRBV6-3 and TRBJ1-2; unclear D gene. This CDR3 spans 14 amino acids. The germline V and J ends were trimmed by 7 bases and 3 bases, with 15 bases remaining between them. CDR1 and CDR2 (germline): MNHEY, SVGEGT. The CDR3: CASTPSRSDYGYTF. The CDR3 DNA follows: TGTGCCAGCACCCCATCGAGGTCAGACTATGGCTACACCTTC.

The chain is built from TRBV9 and TRBJ1-6; possibly TRBD1 for D (6 bases). The CDR3 has 15 amino acids. V lost 5 bases and J 10 bases, leaving 19 bases between the germline ends. The germline V gene encodes CDR1 SGDLS and CDR2 YYNGEE. The CDR3 loop reads CASSSGWGQRSPLHF. The CDR3 nucleotides read TGTGCCAGCAGTTCCGGGTGGGGGCAAAGATCACCCCTCCACTTT.

J is TRBJ2-1 and V is TRBV2; D perhaps matches TRBD1 (6 bases). The CDR3 is 14 amino acids. Germline CDR1 and CDR2: SNHLY and FYNNEI. Trimming left V 11 bases short and J 1 base short, with 15 bases between. The CDR3 here is CAGGRATSYNEQFF. The CDR3 nucleotides read TGTGCCGGGGGCCGGGCCACTTCCTACAATGAGCAGTTCTTC.

This clonotype was seen a handful of times. The J gene is TRBJ2-2, the V gene TRBV10-3, with no clear D. Between the trimmed V and J ends, which lost 4 bases and 0 bases, there was a span of 6 bases. The CDR3 is made up of 14 amino acids. In germline, CDR1 is ENHRY, CDR2 SYGVKD. The CDR3, as DNA: TGTGCCATCAGTGCGGGTTCGAACACCGGGGAGCTGTTTTTT. It encodes CAISAGSNTGELFF.

This clonotype was recorded many times. V usage is TRBV5-1 and J usage is TRBJ2-1; the match to TRBD2 covers 7 bases. This CDR3 has 15 residues. V was clipped by 9 bases and J by 0 bases; unmatched bases: 9. Germline V gene sequence: CDR1 SGHRS, CDR2 YFSETQ. The CDR3 DNA sequence: TGCGCCACTTGGGAGGGTAGCCTCTCCTACAATGAGCAGTTCTTC. As protein: CATWEGSLSYNEQFF.

The rearrangement links TRBV6-1 to TRBJ2-1; D tentatively fits TRBD1 or TRBD2 (6 bases each). CDR1 is MNHNS and CDR2 is SASEGT in the germline V gene. The CDR3 is made up of 14 amino acids. The V end was cut by 10 bases, the J end by 0 bases, with 13 bases between. CDR3 protein: CATGALSSYNEQFF. The CDR3 DNA follows: TGTGCCACGGGGGCATTAAGCTCCTACAATGAGCAGTTCTTC.

The table lists this clonotype with a few counts. V is TRBV6-1 and J is TRBJ1-1; 8 bases are a match to TRBD1. The CDR3 is made up of 16 amino acids. V shed 5 bases, J shed 0 bases, and the junction held 8 bases outside the gene matches. The V gene's germline CDR1 is MNHNS and CDR2 SASEGT. The CDR3 coding sequence is TGTGCCAGCAGTCGGAACAGGGGGTCCATGAACACTGAAGCTTTCTTT. Protein sequence: CASSRNRGSMNTEAFF.

This clonotype was recorded many times. The chain recombines TRBV5-4 with TRBJ2-5, with TRBD2 matching over 12 bases. V lost 2 bases to trimming and J lost 4 bases; unmatched junction nucleotides: 3. The germline CDR1 and CDR2 sequences are SGHNT and YYREEE (reference sequence). The CDR3 length is 15 residues. CDR3 protein: CASSLRTSGTETQYF. CDR3 DNA: TGTGCCAGCAGCTTACGGACTAGCGGGACAGAGACCCAGTACTTC. The variable domain in full, with the rest retrieved from reference TRBV5-4 and TRBJ2-5, is ETGVTQSPTHLIKTRGQQVTLRCSSQSGHNTVSWYQQALGQGPQFIFQYYREEENGRGNFPPRFSGLQFPNYSSELNVNALELDDSALYLCASSLRTSGTETQYFGPGTRLLVL.

This clonotype was observed a handful of times. The V call is TRBV6-1, the J call TRBJ2-7; D is tentatively TRBD1 or TRBD2 (5 bases each). Germline assignment: CDR1 MNHNS and CDR2 SASEGT. CDR3 length: 15 amino acids. V lost 3 bases to trimming and J lost 0 bases, with 12 bases between them. The chain's CDR3 is CASSDRDGISYEQYF. The CDR3, as DNA: TGTGCCAGCAGTGACCGGGACGGAATCTCCTACGAGCAGTACTTC.